This TCR beta chain was captured by sequencing in a study of blood T cells in healthy people across ages. Sample donors were healthy Caucasian individuals that came from Russia, aged roughly 6 to 100. The CDR3 is made up of 13 amino acids. CDR1 and CDR2 (germline): MDHEN, SYDVKM. V lost 7 bases to trimming and J lost 2 bases, with 12 bases between them. A second roughly 7 to 11 cycle PCR used barcoded and J-beta primers. A template-switch adaptor containing 12 random nucleotides labeled each cDNA molecule. Each single sample gave us at least 2.5 million CDR3-containing paired-end reads. TCRdb itself ran the 5' RACE reads through MiXCR, one entry per CDR3 protein. In the table there are under 800,000 distinct CDR3 sequences, around 40% of which are singletons. This clonotype was detected a few times.

Sequencing used blood. This TCR derives from a woman in her fifties or sixties in good health. The chain employs TRBV28 and TRBJ2-7; weak D call: TRBD1 (5 bases). The CDR3 region is CASNQQTAYEQYF. The CDR3 nucleotides read TGTGCCAGCAACCAACAGACAGCCTACGAGCAGTACTTC.